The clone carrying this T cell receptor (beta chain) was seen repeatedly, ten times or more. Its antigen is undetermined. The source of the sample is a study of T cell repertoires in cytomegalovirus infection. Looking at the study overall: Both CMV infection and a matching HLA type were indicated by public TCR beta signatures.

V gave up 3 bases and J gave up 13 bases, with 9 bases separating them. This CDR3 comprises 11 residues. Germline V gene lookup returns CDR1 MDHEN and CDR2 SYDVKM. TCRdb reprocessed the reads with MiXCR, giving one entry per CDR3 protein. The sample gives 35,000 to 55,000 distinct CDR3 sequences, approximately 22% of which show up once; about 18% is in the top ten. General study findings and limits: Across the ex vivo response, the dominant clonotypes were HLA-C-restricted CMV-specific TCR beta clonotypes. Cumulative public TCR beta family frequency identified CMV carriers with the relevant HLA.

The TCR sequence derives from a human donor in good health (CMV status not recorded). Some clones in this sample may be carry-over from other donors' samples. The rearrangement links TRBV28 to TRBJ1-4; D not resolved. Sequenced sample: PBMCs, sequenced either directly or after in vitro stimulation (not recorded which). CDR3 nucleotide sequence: TGTGCCAGCAGTTTGTCCCGGGTACTGTTTTTT. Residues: CASSLSRVLFF.